The T cell receptor beta chain under discussion was sequenced for a study of blood T cell repertoires in COVID-19. For the study at large: Sample material is recorded as cDNA or gDNA derived from T cells, B-cell-depleted T cells, or PBMCs.

Germline V gives CDR1 SGHRS, CDR2 YFSETQ. The V and J ends lost 1 base and 6 bases respectively, with 14 bases between them. CDR3 length: 15 residues. The table came from immunoSEQ multiplex PCR; TCRdb's copy has only in-frame clones and leaves some out. The profile covers some 100,000 clones, with approximately 80% appearing a single time and roughly 15% taken by the ten largest. This clone was seen at least ten times. Sample: peripheral blood. The chain carries TRBV5-1 and TRBJ1-5, with D possibly matching TRBD1 (5 bases). This sequence was found in a human donor in a cohort sampled during active COVID-19. CDR3 sequence: CASSLMGGVGQPQHF. The CDR3 nucleotides are TGCGCCAGCAGCTTGATGGGGGGGGTAGGTCAGCCCCAGCATTTT.